One and the same sample provided the 27 T cell receptor beta chains below, sequenced in a study of regulatory dendritic cells for organ transplantation. CFSE-labeled sorted T cells met regulatory or mature dendritic cells for around five days. The method was immunoSEQ multiplex PCR; TCRdb's version includes in-frame clones alone and lacks a portion of them. The sample lists more than 10,000 clones; roughly 89% were seen once. Their antigens remain unidentified. Material: naive CD8+ T cells from blood cultured with dendritic cells. Subset: CD45RA+ naive T cells. The receptors stem from a human donor in good health.

The gene calls are TRBV4-3 and TRBJ1-2; a possible D gene is TRBD1 (5 bases). V was cut by 4 bases and J by 4 bases, with 19 bases left in between. In germline, CDR1 is LGHNA, CDR2 YSLEER. The CDR3 loop spans 16 amino acids. For the CDR3, the DNA is TGCGCCAGCAGCCCAGATTCTACAGGCTGGAGCTATGGCTACACCTTC. It codes for CASSPDSTGWSYGYTF.

This chain uses TRBV19 with TRBJ2-1; D is possibly TRBD2 (6 bases). Trimming removed 1 base at V and 4 bases at J, with 14 bases between. The CDR3 has 16 residues. Germline CDR1 LNHDA, CDR2 SQIVND (reference sequence). CDR3 residues: CASSIVAGSPYNEQFF. CDR3 nucleotide sequence: TGTGCCAGTAGTATAGTCGCGGGGAGCCCTTACAATGAGCAGTTCTTC.

The chain recombines TRBV19 with TRBJ2-5, with D perhaps assigned TRBD1 or TRBD2 (5 bases each). With the DNA end fitting TRBJ2-7 better, the J assignment may be wrong. Germline V gene data show CDR1 as LNHDA and CDR2 as SQIVND (reference sequence). The CDR3 has 15 amino acids. The CDR3 DNA sequence: TGTGCCAGTAGTATAGAAGGGACGGTAGCCTACGAGCAGTACTTC. It specifies CASSIEGTVAYEQYF.

This chain uses TRBV4-1 with TRBJ2-2; TRBD2 matches 7 bases. CDR1 and CDR2 (germline): MGHRA, YSYEKL. The V segment lost 2 bases and the J segment 3 bases; nucleotides outside the gene matches: 3. The CDR3 covers 15 residues. In nucleotides, the CDR3 is TGCGCCAGCAGCCAAAGGGGAGGGGACACCGGGGAGCTGTTTTTT. Protein sequence: CASSQRGGDTGELFF.

The rearrangement uses TRBV7-9 and TRBJ2-1; D gene uncertain. This CDR3 has 12 residues. The germline V gene encodes CDR1 SEHNR and CDR2 FQNEAQ (reference sequence). Trimming pared 1 base from V and 7 bases from J, leaving 5 bases between. The CDR3, as DNA: TGTGCCAGCAGCTTAGAACGGAATGAGCAGTTCTTC. Its protein is CASSLERNEQFF. The full variable domain, with the rest looked up from reference TRBV7-9 and TRBJ2-1, is DTGVSQNPRHKITKRGQNVTFRCDPISEHNRLYWYRQTLGQGPEFLTYFQNEAQLEKSRLLSDRFSAERPKGSFSTLEIQRTEQGDSAMYLCASSLERNEQFFGPGTRLTVL.

The chain carries TRBV4-1 and TRBJ2-5; weak D call: TRBD1 (5 bases). The CDR3 covers 14 residues. Germline CDR1 and CDR2: MGHRA and YSYEKL. V lost 4 bases and J 4 bases, leaving 13 bases between the germline ends. CDR3 region: CASSLQGGAETQYF. DNA of the CDR3: TGCGCCAGCAGCCTCCAGGGTGGGGCAGAGACCCAGTACTTC.

The rearrangement links TRBV28 to TRBJ2-1; the D is unclear. This CDR3 spans 13 amino acids. Germline V CDR1 and CDR2: MDHEN, SYDVKM. V lost 5 bases to trimming and J lost 5 bases, with 10 bases between them. The DNA for the CDR3 is TGTGCCAGCAGTCCCCTTGGTGACAATGAGCAGTTCTTC. This encodes CASSPLGDNEQFF.

This clone was detected a few times. The chain is built from TRBV6-1 and TRBJ1-5, with D perhaps TRBD1 (6 bases). Germline V gene data show CDR1 as MNHNS and CDR2 as SASEGT. The V end lost 6 bases, the J end lost 6 bases, and 18 bases lay between the germline ends. CDR3 length: 15 amino acids. CDR3 nucleotide sequence: TGTGCCAGCAGGGAAAGGGGGGAGTTTGGTCAGCCCCAGCATTTT. This translates into CASRERGEFGQPQHF.

V and J are TRBV9 and TRBJ1-2; 9 bases match TRBD1. Germline values: CDR1 SGDLS, CDR2 YYNGEE. V was pared by 5 bases and J by 4 bases, with 6 bases of the junction left unmatched. This CDR3 has 14 residues. CDR3 region: CASSNGQGSYGYTF. The CDR3 DNA follows: TGTGCCAGCAGTAATGGACAGGGGAGCTATGGCTACACCTTC.

V gene TRBV21-1 combines with J gene TRBJ2-7. TRBV21-1 is designated a pseudogene. The CDR3 consists of 14 residues. The CDR3 bases are TGTGCCAGCAGCAAACACTGGGTCGTCCACGAGCAGTACTTC. Translation gives CASSKHWVVHEQYF.

The rearrangement links TRBV28 to TRBJ2-7; possible D gene TRBD2, 7 bases. CDR3 length: 16 residues. Germline V gene lookup returns CDR1 MDHEN and CDR2 SYDVKM. Trimming shortened V by 2 bases and J by 4 bases, and 18 bases separated the two germline ends. The CDR3 region has the DNA TGTGCCAGCAGTTTACCTCAACAGGGAGGGCTGTACGAGCAGTACTTC. It yields the protein CASSLPQQGGLYEQYF.

This chain joins TRBV27 and TRBJ2-5; tentatively, D is TRBD1 (6 bases). Germline loops: CDR1 MNHEY, CDR2 SMNVEV (reference sequence). The V end lost 3 bases, the J end lost 5 bases, and 10 bases lay between the germline ends. This CDR3 contains 13 residues. The CDR3 loop is CASSLWGRETQYF. CDR3 nucleotide sequence: TGTGCCAGCAGTTTGTGGGGGCGGGAGACCCAGTACTTC.

The chain couples TRBV6-5 to TRBJ2-1; D is possibly TRBD1 or TRBD2 (6 bases each). The V and J ends lost 2 bases and 9 bases respectively, with 14 bases between them. Germline CDR1 MNHEY, CDR2 SVGAGI. The CDR3 runs to 14 residues. CDR3: CASSYVSGAREQFF. CDR3 bases: TGTGCCAGCAGTTACGTCTCGGGGGCTCGTGAGCAGTTCTTC.

J is TRBJ2-7 and V is TRBV5-3; 10 nucleotides align to TRBD2. TRBV5-3 has ORF status, its function being uncertain. V gave up 2 bases and J gave up 4 bases; unmatched junction bases: 15. The length of the CDR3 is 18 residues. The CDR3 DNA follows: TGTGCCAGAAGCTTATTCTGGGATAGCGGGGGGCTACCTTACGAGCAGTACTTC. Its protein is CARSLFWDSGGLPYEQYF.

The V call is TRBV12-5, the J call TRBJ2-2; 9 bases match TRBD1. Germline CDR1 LGHNT, CDR2 FRNRAP. V dropped 1 base and J dropped 5; count of bases not matched to a gene: 2. The CDR3 totals 15 residues. The CDR3 region has the DNA TGTGCTAGTGGTTTGGGACAGGGGGTGACCGGGGAGCTGTTTTTT. Amino acid sequence: CASGLGQGVTGELFF.

The chain recombines TRBV9 with TRBJ2-1; TRBD2 matches 12 bases. V was pared by 3 bases and J by 6 bases, with 10 bases of the junction left unmatched. Per the germline V gene, CDR1 is SGDLS and CDR2 is YYNGEE. CDR3 size: 17 residues. CDR3 bases: TGTGCCAGCAGCGCCGGACTAGCGGGGCCATTATCCAATGAGCAGTTCTTC. The encoded protein is CASSAGLAGPLSNEQFF. Supplemented by reference TRBV9 and TRBJ2-1, the full variable domain reads DSGVTQTPKHLITATGQRVTLRCSPRSGDLSVYWYQQSLDQGLQFLIQYYNGEERAKGNILERFSAQQFPDLHSELNLSSLELGDSALYFCASSAGLAGPLSNEQFFGPGTRLTVL.

V and J are TRBV7-9 and TRBJ1-4; D remains ambiguous. CDR1 SEHNR and CDR2 FQNEAQ come from the germline V gene (reference sequence). With 2 bases removed from V and 8 bases from J, the gap between germline ends came to 12 bases. The CDR3 totals 14 residues. For the CDR3, the DNA is TGTGCCAGCAGCTTAAGGACGGGAGAGGAAAAACTGTTTTTT. Encoded protein: CASSLRTGEEKLFF. The full variable domain, in which reference TRBV7-9 and TRBJ1-4 provide the parts outside the CDR3, is DTGVSQNPRHKITKRGQNVTFRCDPISEHNRLYWYRQTLGQGPEFLTYFQNEAQLEKSRLLSDRFSAERPKGSFSTLEIQRTEQGDSAMYLCASSLRTGEEKLFFGSGTQLSVL.

The chain carries TRBV7-8 and TRBJ2-7, with 12 bases that match TRBD2. V was pared by 5 bases and J by 2 bases, with 7 bases of the junction left unmatched. The V gene's germline CDR1 is SGHVS and CDR2 FQNEAQ. The CDR3 contains 16 residues. This chain's CDR3 is CASSPRLAGAPYEQYF. Here the CDR3 DNA reads TGTGCCAGCAGCCCTCGACTAGCGGGAGCGCCCTACGAGCAGTACTTC.

The rearrangement uses TRBV4-1 and TRBJ2-7, with a tentative D call TRBD1 (6 bases). The CDR3 is 15 residues long. Trimming left V 2 bases short and J 6 bases short, with 17 bases between. The germline gives CDR1 MGHRA, CDR2 YSYEKL. As DNA, the CDR3 is TGCGCCAGCAGCCAATACAATGTGGGGGCAGGCGAGCAGTACTTC. Its protein is CASSQYNVGAGEQYF.

The gene calls are TRBV4-3 and TRBJ2-3; 8 bases agree with TRBD2. V was clipped by 4 bases and J by 5 bases; unmatched bases: 8. From germline, CDR1 is LGHNA and CDR2 YSLEER. The CDR3 spans 15 residues. CDR3 loop: CASSRAGEYRDTQYF. Written as DNA, the CDR3 is TGCGCCAGCAGCCGAGCGGGAGAGTATAGAGATACGCAGTATTTT.

Only one count was recorded for this clone. This sequence joins TRBV29-1 and TRBJ2-7; TRBD1 or TRBD2 may be the D gene (6 bases each). Germline lookup yields CDR1 SQVTM and CDR2 ANQGSEA. The V and J ends lost 7 bases and 0 bases respectively, with 13 bases between them. This CDR3 has 13 residues. The CDR3, as DNA: TGCAGCGCCCTAGGGGGGAGCTCCTACGAGCAGTACTTC. Residues: CSALGGSSYEQYF.

This clone appeared once. The V call is TRBV7-8, the J call TRBJ2-2; D gene unclear. The V gene lost 7 bases and the J gene lost 2 bases, with 11 bases spanning the gap. Germline V CDR1 and CDR2: SGHVS, FQNEAQ. There are 14 residues in the CDR3. The CDR3 DNA reads as TGTGCCAGCAAGGAATACAGAAACACCGGGGAGCTGTTTTTT. Its protein product is CASKEYRNTGELFF.

CDR3 protein: CALKGESAYEQYF. CDR3 DNA sequence: TGTGCCCTGAAGGGCGAGTCAGCCTACGAGCAGTACTTC. This chain uses TRBV10-3 with TRBJ2-7; D is uncertain. Germline values: CDR1 ENHRY, CDR2 SYGVKD. V was trimmed by 11 bases and J by 2 bases, leaving 16 bases between them. CDR3 length: 13 amino acids.

CDR3 coding DNA: TGTGCCAGCAGCTTCCCGGGATCTGGAAACACCATATATTTT. This translates into CASSFPGSGNTIYF. The chain uses TRBV5-4 and TRBJ1-3; D unclear. Germline CDR1 reads SGHNT; CDR2 reads YYREEE (reference sequence). CDR3 length: 14 residues. The V and J ends lost 2 bases and 1 base respectively, with 7 bases between them.

The CDR3 here is CASSQRTALFYEQYF. The DNA of the CDR3 is TGCGCCAGCAGCCAGAGAACCGCTCTTTTCTACGAGCAGTACTTC. This rearrangement joins TRBV4-3 to TRBJ2-7, with no clear D. This CDR3 contains 15 residues. CDR1 is LGHNA, CDR2 YSLEER, per germline. V lost 3 bases and J lost 3, with 15 bases in between.

The chain has TRBV4-1 and TRBJ2-5; no clear D. Deletions cut 2 bases from V and 0 bases from J, with 19 bases between. The CDR3 is made up of 18 amino acids. Looked up from germline, CDR1 is MGHRA and CDR2 is YSYEKL. The CDR3 DNA reads as TGCGCCAGCAGCCAACGATTGCCCCGTTTTACTAACCAAGAGACCCAGTACTTC. Residues: CASSQRLPRFTNQETQYF.

This clone has just one count. This chain links TRBV23-1 with TRBJ1-2, with D tentatively TRBD1 (5 bases). TRBV23-1 is recorded as an ORF, its role being uncertain. The CDR3 has 16 amino acids. V gave up 2 bases and J gave up 8 bases, with 21 bases separating them. CDR3 sequence reads: CASSQEAGTGKKGYTF. CDR3 DNA sequence: TGCGCCAGCAGTCAAGAAGCCGGGACTGGGAAGAAAGGCTACACCTTC.